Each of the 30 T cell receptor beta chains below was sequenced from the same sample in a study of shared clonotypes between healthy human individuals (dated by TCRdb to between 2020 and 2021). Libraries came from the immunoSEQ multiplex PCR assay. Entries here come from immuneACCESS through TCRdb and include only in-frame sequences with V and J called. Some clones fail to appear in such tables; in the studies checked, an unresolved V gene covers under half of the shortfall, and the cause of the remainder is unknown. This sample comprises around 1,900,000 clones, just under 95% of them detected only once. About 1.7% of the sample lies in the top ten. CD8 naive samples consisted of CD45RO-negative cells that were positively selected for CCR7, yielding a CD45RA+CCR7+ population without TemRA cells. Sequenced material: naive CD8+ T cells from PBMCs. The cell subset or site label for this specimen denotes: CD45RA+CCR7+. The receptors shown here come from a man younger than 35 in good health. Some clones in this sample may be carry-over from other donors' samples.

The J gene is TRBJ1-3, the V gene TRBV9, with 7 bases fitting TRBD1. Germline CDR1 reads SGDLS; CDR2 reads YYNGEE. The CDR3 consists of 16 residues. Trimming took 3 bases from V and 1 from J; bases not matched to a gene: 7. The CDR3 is CASSARQGRSGNTIYF. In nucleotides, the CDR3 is TGTGCCAGCAGCGCGAGACAGGGCCGATCTGGAAACACCATATATTTT.

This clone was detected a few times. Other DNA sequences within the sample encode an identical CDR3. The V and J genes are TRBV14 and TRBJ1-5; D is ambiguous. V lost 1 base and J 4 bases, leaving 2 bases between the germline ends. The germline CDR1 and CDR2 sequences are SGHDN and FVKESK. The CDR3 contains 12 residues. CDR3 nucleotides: TGTGCCAGCAGCCAAGGAAATCAGCCCCAGCATTTT. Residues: CASSQGNQPQHF.

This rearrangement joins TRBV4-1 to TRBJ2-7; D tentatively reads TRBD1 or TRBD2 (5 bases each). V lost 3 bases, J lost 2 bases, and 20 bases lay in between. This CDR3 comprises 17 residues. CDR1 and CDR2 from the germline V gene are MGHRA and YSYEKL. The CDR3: CASSQKSGTQLPYEQYF. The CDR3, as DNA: TGCGCCAGCAGCCAGAAATCCGGGACCCAGCTACCCTACGAGCAGTACTTC.

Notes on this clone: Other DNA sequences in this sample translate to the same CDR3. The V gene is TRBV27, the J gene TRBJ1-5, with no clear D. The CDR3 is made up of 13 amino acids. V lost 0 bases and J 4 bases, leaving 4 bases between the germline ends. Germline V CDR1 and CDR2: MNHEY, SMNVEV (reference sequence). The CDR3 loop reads CASSLSPNQPQHF. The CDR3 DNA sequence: TGTGCCAGCAGTTTATCGCCGAATCAGCCCCAGCATTTT.

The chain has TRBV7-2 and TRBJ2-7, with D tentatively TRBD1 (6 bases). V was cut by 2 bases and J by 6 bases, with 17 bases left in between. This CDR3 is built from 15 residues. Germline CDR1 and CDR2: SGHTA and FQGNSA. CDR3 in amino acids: CASSLTPGAAGEQYF. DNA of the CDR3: TGTGCCAGCAGCTTAACGCCAGGGGCCGCGGGCGAGCAGTACTTC.

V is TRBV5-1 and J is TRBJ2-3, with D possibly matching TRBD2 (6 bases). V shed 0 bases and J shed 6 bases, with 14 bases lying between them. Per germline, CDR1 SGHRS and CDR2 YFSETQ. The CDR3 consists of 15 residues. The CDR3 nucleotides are TGCGCCAGCAGCTTGGGCACCGGGACTCCCGATACGCAGTATTTT. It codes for CASSLGTGTPDTQYF.

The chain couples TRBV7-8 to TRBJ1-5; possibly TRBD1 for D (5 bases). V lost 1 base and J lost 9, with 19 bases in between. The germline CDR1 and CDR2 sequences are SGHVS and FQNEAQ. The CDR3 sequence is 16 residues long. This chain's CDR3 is CASSLEARQGPWPQHF. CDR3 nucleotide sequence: TGTGCCAGCAGCTTAGAAGCGAGGCAGGGCCCCTGGCCCCAGCATTTT.

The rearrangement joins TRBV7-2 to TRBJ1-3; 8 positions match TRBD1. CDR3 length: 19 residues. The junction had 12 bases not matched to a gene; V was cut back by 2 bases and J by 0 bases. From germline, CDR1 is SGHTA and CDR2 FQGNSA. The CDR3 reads CASSLSPGQGRISGNTIYF. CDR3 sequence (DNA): TGTGCCAGCAGCTTATCCCCCGGACAGGGTCGCATCTCTGGAAACACCATATATTTT.

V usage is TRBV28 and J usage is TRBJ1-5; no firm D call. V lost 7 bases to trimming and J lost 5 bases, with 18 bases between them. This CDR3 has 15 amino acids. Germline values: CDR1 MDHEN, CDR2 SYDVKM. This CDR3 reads CASITGHSRYQPQHF. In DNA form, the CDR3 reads TGTGCCAGCATCACGGGCCACTCGAGGTATCAGCCCCAGCATTTT.

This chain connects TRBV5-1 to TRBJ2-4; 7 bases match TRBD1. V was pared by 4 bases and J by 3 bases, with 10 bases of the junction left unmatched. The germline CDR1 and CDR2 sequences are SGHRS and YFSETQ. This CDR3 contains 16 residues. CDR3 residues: CASSGPGTEYKNIQYF. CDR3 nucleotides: TGCGCCAGCAGCGGACCCGGGACAGAATACAAAAACATTCAGTACTTC.

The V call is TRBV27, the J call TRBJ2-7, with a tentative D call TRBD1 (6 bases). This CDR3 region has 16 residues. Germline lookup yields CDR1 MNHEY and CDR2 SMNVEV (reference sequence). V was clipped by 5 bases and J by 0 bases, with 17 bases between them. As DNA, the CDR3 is TGTGCCAGCAGTCCGAGGGCGACAGGATTCTCCTACGAGCAGTACTTC. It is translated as CASSPRATGFSYEQYF.

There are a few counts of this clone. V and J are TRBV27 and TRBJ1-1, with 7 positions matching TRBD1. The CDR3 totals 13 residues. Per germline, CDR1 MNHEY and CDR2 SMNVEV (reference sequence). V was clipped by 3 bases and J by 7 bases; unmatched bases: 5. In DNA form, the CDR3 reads TGTGCCAGCAGTTTCACAGACAGGGTTGAAGCTTTCTTT. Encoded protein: CASSFTDRVEAFF.

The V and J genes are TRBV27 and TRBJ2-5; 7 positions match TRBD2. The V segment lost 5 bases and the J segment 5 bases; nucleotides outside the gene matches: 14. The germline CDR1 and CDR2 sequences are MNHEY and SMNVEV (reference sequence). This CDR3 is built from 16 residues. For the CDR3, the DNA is TGTGCCAGCAGTCCGGATGAATCCCCCGGGGGGGAGACCCAGTACTTC. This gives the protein CASSPDESPGGETQYF.

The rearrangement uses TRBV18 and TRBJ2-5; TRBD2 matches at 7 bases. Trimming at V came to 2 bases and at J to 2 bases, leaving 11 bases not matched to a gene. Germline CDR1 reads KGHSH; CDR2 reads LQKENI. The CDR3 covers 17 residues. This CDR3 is CASSPGAGVGRQETQYF. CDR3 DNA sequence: TGTGCCAGCTCACCAGGGGCGGGAGTAGGTCGGCAAGAGACCCAGTACTTC. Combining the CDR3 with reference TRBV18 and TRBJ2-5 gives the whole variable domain NAGVMQNPRHLVRRRGQEARLRCSPMKGHSHVYWYRQLPEEGLKFMVYLQKENIIDESGMPKERFSAEFPKEGPSILRIQQVVRGDSAAYFCASSPGAGVGRQETQYFGPGTRLLVL.

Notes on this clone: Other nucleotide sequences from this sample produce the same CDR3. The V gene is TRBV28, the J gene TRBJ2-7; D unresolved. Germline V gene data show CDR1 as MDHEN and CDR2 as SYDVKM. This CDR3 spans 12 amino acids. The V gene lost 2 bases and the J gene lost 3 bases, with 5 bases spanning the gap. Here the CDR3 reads CASSLPSYEQYF. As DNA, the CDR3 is TGTGCCAGCAGTTTACCCAGCTACGAGCAGTACTTC.

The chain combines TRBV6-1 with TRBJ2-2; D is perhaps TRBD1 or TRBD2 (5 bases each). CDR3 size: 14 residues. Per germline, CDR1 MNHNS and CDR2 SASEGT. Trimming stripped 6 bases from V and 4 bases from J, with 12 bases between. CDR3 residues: CASRTGLITGELFF. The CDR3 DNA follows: TGTGCCAGCAGGACGGGGCTGATCACCGGGGAGCTGTTTTTT.

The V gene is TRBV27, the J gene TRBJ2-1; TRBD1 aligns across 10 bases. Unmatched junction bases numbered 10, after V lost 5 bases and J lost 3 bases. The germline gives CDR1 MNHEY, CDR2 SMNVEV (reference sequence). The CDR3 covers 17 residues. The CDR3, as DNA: TGTGCCAGCAGTCCATCCGGGACAGGGGAGGACTACAATGAGCAGTTCTTC. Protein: CASSPSGTGEDYNEQFF.

CDR3 DNA sequence: TGTGCCAGCAGCTTAGCGGTCGGCACTTCCTACGAGCAGTACTTC. Translating it yields CASSLAVGTSYEQYF. The V gene is TRBV7-9, the J gene TRBJ2-7; D remains ambiguous. This CDR3 is 15 amino acids long. V was clipped by 0 bases and J by 1 base, with 10 bases between them. CDR1 and CDR2 (germline): SEHNR, FQNEAQ (reference sequence).

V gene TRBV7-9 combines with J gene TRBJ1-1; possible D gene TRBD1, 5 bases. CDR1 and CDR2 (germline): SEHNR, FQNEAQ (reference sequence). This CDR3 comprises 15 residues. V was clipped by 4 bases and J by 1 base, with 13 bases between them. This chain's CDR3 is CASSYPVGTNTEAFF. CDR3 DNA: TGTGCCAGCAGCTACCCGGTAGGGACGAACACTGAAGCTTTCTTT.

This CDR3 is CASSVLPGPDTDTQYF. The CDR3 DNA is TGTGCCAGCAGCGTATTACCGGGTCCGGATACAGATACGCAGTATTTT. The chain combines TRBV9 with TRBJ2-3; D is unresolved. This CDR3 has 16 residues. Germline CDR1 reads SGDLS; CDR2 reads YYNGEE. Deletions cut 1 base from V and 3 bases from J, with 15 bases between.

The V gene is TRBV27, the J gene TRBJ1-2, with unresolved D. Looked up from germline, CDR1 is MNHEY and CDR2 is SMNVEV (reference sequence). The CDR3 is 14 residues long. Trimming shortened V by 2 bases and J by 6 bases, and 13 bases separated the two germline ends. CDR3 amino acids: CASSLGQSRNGYTF. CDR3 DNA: TGTGCCAGCAGTTTAGGTCAGTCTAGGAATGGCTACACCTTC.

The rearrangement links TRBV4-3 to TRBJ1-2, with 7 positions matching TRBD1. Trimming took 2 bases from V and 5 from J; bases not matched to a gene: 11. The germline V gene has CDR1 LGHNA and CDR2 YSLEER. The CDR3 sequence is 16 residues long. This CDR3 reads CASSQTAGTAVYGYTF. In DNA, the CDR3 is TGCGCCAGCAGCCAAACTGCCGGGACAGCGGTATATGGCTACACCTTC.

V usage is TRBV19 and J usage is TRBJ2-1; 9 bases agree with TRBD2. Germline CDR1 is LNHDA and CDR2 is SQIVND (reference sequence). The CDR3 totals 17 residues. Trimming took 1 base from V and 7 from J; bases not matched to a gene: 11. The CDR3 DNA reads TGTGCCAGTAGTATAGTGATTCGGCGGGAGGGCTGGAATGAGCAGTTCTTC. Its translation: CASSIVIRREGWNEQFF.

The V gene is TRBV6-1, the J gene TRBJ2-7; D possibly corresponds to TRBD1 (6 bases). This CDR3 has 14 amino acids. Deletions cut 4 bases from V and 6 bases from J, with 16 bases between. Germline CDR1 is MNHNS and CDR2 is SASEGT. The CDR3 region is CASSAGHRTIEQYF. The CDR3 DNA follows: TGTGCCAGCAGTGCGGGACACCGGACGATCGAGCAGTACTTC.

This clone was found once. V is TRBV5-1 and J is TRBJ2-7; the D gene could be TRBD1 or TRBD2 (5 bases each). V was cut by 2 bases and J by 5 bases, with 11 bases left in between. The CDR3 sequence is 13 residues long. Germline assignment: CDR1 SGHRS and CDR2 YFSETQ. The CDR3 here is CASSFWDLDEQYF. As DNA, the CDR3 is TGCGCCAGCAGCTTCTGGGACCTCGACGAGCAGTACTTC.

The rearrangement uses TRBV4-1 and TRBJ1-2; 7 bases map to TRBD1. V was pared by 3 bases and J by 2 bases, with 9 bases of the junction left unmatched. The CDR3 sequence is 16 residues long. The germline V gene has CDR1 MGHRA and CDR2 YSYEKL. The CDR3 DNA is TGCGCCAGCAGCCACCAGACAGGGTGGGCAAACTATGGCTACACCTTC. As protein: CASSHQTGWANYGYTF.

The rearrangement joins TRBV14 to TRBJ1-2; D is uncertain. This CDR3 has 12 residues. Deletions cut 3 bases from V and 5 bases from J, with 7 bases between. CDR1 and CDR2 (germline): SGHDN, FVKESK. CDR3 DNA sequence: TGTGCCAGCAGCCAGATGGGTTATGGCTACACCTTC. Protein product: CASSQMGYGYTF.

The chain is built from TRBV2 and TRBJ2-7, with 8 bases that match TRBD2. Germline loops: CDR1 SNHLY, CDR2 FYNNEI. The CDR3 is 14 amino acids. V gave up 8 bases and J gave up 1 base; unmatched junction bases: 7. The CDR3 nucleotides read TGTGCCAGCCTGAGCGGGAGTGAATCCTACGAGCAGTACTTC. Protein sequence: CASLSGSESYEQYF.

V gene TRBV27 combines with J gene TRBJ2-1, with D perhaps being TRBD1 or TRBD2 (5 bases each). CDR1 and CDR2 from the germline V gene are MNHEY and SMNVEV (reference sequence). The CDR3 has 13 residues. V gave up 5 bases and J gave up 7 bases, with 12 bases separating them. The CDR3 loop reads CASSALGENEQFF. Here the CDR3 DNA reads TGTGCCAGCAGTGCCTTGGGGGAGAATGAGCAGTTCTTC.

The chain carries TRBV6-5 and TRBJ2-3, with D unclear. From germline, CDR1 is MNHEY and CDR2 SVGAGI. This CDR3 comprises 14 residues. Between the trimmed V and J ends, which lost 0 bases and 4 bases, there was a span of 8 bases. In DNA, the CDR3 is TGTGCCAGCAGTTACTCGGCAGAGGCAGATACGCAGTATTTT. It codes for CASSYSAEADTQYF.